This T cell receptor beta chain is from a study of post-analysis software for immune sequencing data. In the study overall: Recorded subtypes: relapsing-remitting, secondary progressive, progressive-relapsing; some patients unannotated.

The V end lost 4 bases, the J end lost 0 bases, and 11 bases lay between the germline ends. Germline CDR1 reads SGHRS; CDR2 reads YFSETQ. The CDR3 contains 15 residues. General study results and limits: Samples sharing a preparation batch grouped tightly together when assessed by F measure. Included in a set of five TRBV segments more frequent in patients than controls were TRBV5-6, TRBV5-1 and TRBV20-1. Those with multiple sclerosis, the patient group, showed significantly lower normalized Chao1 diversity than controls.

Prepared TCR beta cDNA libraries contained unique molecular identifiers. The source material, roughly 0.9 to 11 million T cells, gave rise to about 490,000 cDNA molecules. TCRdb analysed the PCR reads with MiXCR anew, one entry per CDR3 protein. The sample comprises a few hundred thousand distinct CDR3 sequences, around a third of which are singletons, and roughly an eighth rests with the top ten. A word on this clonotype: Its antigen is still unknown.

Specimen: blood. The TCR was taken from a girl aged 5 to 17 with multiple sclerosis. This chain connects TRBV5-1 to TRBJ2-1, with unresolved D. In DNA form, the CDR3 reads TGCGCCAGCAGCCAGTACGTTAGCTCCTACAATGAGCAGTTCTTC. It encodes CASSQYVSSYNEQFF.